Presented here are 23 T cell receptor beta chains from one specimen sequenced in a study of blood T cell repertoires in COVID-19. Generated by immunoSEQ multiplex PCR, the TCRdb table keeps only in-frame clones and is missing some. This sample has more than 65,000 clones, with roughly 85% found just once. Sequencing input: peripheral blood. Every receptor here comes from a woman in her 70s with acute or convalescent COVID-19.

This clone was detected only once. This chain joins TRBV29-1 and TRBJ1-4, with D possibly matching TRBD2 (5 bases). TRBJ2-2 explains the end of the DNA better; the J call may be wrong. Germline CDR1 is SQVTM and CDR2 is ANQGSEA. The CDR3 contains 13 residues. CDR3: CSVEGTRLGELFF. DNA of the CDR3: TGCAGCGTTGAAGGGACTCGCCTTGGGGAGCTGTTTTTT.

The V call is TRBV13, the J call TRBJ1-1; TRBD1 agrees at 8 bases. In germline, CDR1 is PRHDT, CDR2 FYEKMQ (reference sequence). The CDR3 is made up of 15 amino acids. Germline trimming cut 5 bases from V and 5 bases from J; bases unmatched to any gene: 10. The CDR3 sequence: CASSRSTGGWTEAFF. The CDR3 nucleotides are TGTGCCAGCAGCCGTTCTACAGGGGGTTGGACTGAAGCTTTCTTT.

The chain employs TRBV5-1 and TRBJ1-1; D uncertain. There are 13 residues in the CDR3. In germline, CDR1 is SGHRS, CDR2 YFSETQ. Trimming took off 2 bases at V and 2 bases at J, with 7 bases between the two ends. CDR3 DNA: TGCGCCAGCAGCTTAGCTGAAAACACTGAAGCTTTCTTT. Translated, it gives CASSLAENTEAFF.

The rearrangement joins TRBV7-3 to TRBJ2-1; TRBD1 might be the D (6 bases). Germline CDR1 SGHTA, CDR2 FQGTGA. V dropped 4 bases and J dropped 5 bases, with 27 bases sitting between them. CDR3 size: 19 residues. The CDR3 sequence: CASSSRGTMRQGLDNEQFF. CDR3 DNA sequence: TGTGCCAGCAGCTCCCGCGGCACTATGAGGCAGGGGCTGGACAATGAGCAGTTCTTC.

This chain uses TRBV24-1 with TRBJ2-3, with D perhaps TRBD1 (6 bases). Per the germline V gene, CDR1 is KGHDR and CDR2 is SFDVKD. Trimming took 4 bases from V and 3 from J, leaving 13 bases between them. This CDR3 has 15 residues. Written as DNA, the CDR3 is TGTGCCACCAGTGACACCGGGACATCTACAGATACGCAGTATTTT. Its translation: CATSDTGTSTDTQYF.

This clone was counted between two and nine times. In DNA form, the CDR3 reads TGTGCCAGCAGCTCCGGACAGGGATTAGATACGCAGTATTTT. This encodes CASSSGQGLDTQYF. This chain uses TRBV9 with TRBJ2-3; 8 bases fit TRBD1. The CDR3 spans 14 residues. Germline lookup yields CDR1 SGDLS and CDR2 YYNGEE. Trimming cost V 4 bases and J 5 bases; bases outside gene matches: 6.

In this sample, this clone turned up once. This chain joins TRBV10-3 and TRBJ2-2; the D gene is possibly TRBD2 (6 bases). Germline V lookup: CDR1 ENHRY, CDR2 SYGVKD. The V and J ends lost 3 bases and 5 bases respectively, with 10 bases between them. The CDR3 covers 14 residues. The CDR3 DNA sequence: TGTGCCATCAGTGATGGGACTCAGACCGGGGAGCTGTTTTTT. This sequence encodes CAISDGTQTGELFF.

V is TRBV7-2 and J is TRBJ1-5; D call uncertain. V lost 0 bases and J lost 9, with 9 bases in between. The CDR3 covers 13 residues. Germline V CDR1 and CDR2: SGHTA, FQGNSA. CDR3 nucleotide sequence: TGTGCCAGCAGCTTAGCGTTTCAGTGGCCCCAGCATTTT. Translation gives CASSLAFQWPQHF.

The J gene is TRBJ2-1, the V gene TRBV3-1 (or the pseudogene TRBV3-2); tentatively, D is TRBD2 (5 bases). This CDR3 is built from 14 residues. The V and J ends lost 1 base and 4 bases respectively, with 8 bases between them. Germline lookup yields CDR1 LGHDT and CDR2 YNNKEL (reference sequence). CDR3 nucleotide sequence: TGTGCCAGCAGCCAAGTTAGAGGGTACAATGAGCAGTTCTTC. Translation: CASSQVRGYNEQFF.

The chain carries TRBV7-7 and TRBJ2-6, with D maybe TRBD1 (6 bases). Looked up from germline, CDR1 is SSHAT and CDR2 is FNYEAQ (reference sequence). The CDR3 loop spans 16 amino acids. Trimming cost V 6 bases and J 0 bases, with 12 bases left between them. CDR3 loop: CASRGARGSGANVLTF. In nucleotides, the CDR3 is TGTGCCAGCAGGGGGGCTCGGGGCTCTGGGGCCAACGTCCTGACTTTC.

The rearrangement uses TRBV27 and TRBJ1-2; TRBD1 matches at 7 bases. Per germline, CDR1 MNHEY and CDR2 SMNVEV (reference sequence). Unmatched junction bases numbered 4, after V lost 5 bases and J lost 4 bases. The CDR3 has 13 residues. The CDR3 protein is CASSATGAYGYTF. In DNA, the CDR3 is TGTGCCAGCAGTGCCACAGGGGCCTATGGCTACACCTTC.

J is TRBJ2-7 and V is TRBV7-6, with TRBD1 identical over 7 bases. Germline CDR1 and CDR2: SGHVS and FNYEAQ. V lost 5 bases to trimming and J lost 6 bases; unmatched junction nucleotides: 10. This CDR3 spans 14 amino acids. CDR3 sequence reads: CASSRGQDRSEQYF. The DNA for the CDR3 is TGTGCCAGCAGCCGAGGACAGGATAGGAGCGAGCAGTACTTC.

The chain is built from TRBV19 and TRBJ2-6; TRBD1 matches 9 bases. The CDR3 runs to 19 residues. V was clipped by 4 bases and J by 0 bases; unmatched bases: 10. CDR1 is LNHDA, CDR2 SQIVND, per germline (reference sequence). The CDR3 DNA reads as TGTGCCAGTAGTACAAAGTCGGACAGGGGACTCTCTGGGGCCAACGTCCTGACTTTC. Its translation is CASSTKSDRGLSGANVLTF. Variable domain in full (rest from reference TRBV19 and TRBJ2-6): DGGITQSPKYLFRKEGQNVTLSCEQNLNHDAMYWYRQDPGQGLRLIYYSQIVNDFQKGDIAEGYSVSREKKESFPLTVTSAQKNPTAFYLCASSTKSDRGLSGANVLTFGAGSRLTVL.

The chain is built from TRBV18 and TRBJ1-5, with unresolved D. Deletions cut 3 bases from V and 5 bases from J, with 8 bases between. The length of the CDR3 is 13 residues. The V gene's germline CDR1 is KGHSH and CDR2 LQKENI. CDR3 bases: TGTGCCAGCTCACCTATACGGGATCAGCCCCAGCATTTT. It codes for CASSPIRDQPQHF. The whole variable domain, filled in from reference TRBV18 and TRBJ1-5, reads NAGVMQNPRHLVRRRGQEARLRCSPMKGHSHVYWYRQLPEEGLKFMVYLQKENIIDESGMPKERFSAEFPKEGPSILRIQQVVRGDSAAYFCASSPIRDQPQHFGDGTRLSIL.

The CDR3 spells CASSVGEGEKLFF. The CDR3 bases are TGTGCCAGCAGCGTAGGGGAGGGAGAAAAACTGTTTTTT. The chain recombines TRBV9 with TRBJ1-4; no reliable D call. The CDR3 runs 13 residues. V gave up 0 bases and J gave up 8 bases, with 8 bases separating them. Germline V gives CDR1 SGDLS, CDR2 YYNGEE.

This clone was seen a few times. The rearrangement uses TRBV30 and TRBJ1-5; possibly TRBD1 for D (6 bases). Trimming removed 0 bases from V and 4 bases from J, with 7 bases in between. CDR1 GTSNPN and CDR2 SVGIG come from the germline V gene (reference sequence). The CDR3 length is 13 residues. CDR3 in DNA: TGTGCCTGGAGTGTCAGGGGTAATCAGCCCCAGCATTTT. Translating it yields CAWSVRGNQPQHF.

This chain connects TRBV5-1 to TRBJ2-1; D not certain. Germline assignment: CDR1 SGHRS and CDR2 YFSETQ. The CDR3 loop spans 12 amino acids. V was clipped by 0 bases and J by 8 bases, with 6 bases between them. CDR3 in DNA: TGCGCCAGCAGCTTGGAACAGTATGAGCAGTTCTTC. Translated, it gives CASSLEQYEQFF. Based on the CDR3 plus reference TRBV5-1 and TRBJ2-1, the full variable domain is KAGVTQTPRYLIKTRGQQVTLSCSPISGHRSVSWYQQTPGQGLQFLFEYFSETQRNKGNFPGRFSGRQFSNSRSEMNVSTLELGDSALYLCASSLEQYEQFFGPGTRLTVL.

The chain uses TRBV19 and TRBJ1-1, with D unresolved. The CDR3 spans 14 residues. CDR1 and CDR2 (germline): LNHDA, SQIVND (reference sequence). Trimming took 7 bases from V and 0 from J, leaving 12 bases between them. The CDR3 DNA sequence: TGTGCCAGTACTCAGAGGTTGGTGAACACTGAAGCTTTCTTT. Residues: CASTQRLVNTEAFF.

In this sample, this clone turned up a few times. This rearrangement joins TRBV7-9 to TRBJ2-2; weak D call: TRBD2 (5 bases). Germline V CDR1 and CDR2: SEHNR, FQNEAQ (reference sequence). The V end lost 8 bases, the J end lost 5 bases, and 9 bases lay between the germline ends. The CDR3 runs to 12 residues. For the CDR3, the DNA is TGTGCCAGCCTGAGGGCGACCGGGGAGCTGTTTTTT. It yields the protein CASLRATGELFF.

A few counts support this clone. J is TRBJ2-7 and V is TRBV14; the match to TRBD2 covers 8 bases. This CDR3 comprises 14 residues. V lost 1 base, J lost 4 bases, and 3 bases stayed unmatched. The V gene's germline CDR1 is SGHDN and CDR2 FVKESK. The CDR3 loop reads CASSQGGGRYEQYF. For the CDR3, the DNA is TGTGCCAGCAGCCAAGGAGGCGGGAGGTACGAGCAGTACTTC.

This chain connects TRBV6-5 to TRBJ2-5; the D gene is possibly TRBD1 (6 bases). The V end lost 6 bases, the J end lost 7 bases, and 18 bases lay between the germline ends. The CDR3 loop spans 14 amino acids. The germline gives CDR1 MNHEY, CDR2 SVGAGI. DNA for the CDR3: TGTGCCAGCAGGGCGGACAGTAAGGGTCGGACCCAGTACTTC. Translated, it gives CASRADSKGRTQYF.

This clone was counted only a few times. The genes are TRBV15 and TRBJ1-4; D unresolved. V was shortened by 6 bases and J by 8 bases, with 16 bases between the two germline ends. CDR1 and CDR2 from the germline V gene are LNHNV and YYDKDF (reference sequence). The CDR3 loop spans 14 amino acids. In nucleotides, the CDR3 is TGTGCCACCAGTGCACTAGCGAGGCTCGAAAAACTGTTTTTT. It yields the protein CATSALARLEKLFF.

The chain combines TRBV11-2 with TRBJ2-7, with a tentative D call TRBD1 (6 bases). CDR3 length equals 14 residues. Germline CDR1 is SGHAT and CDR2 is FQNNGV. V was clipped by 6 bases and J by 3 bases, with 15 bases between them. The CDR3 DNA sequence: TGTGCCAGCAGGCCCGGGACATCCCTCTACGAGCAGTACTTC. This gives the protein CASRPGTSLYEQYF.